These T cell receptor beta chains were read from a single sample in a study of T cell changes during pregnancy in multiple sclerosis. Method: immunoSEQ multiplex PCR; TCRdb's copy keeps in-frame clones and lacks some. The repertoire consists of 40,000 or so clones, with more than 85% occurring once and the leading ten covering approximately 5.1%. This specimen consisted of CD8+ T cells from peripheral blood mononuclear cells, obtained in the third trimester of pregnancy. The receptors come from a female donor with multiple sclerosis, enrolled in a pregnancy study. The CDR3 runs from the conserved cysteine through the conserved F or W. D genes are given only for firm matches. Where a row states a size, it is once, few, many or the class of an expanded clone; other rows omit it.

clone size	D gene	V gene	J gene	CDR3 DNA	CDR3 protein
-	-	TRBV30	TRBJ1-1	TGTGCCTGGAGCGCCCCAGGGTCGACTGAAGCTTTCTTT	CAWSAPGSTEAFF
-	TRBD1	TRBV7-9	TRBJ1-3	TGTGCCAGCAGCGGCGACAGGGGCTCCTCTGGAAACACCATATATTTT	CASSGDRGSSGNTIYF
-	-	TRBV30	TRBJ1-6	TGTGCCTGGAGTGATGCCGGGGAATCAGGTTCACCCCTCCACTTT	CAWSDAGESGSPLHF
-	-	TRBV4-3	TRBJ2-6	TGCGCCAGCAGCCAAGATCCAGGGTTGGGGGCCAACGTCCTGACTTTC	CASSQDPGLGANVLTF
medium-sized	TRBD2	TRBV25-1	TRBJ2-1	TGTGCCAGCAGTTCCGGGGGGGACTACAATGAGCAGTTCTTC	CASSSGGDYNEQFF
-	-	TRBV7-6	TRBJ1-1	TGTGCCAGCAGCTTAGGGGATCCGGGACATACTGAAGCTTTCTTT	CASSLGDPGHTEAFF
-	-	TRBV6-4	TRBJ2-2	TGTGCCAGCAGTGACTCTTCGTCGGGCGGGGAGCTGTTTTTT	CASSDSSSGGELFF
once	TRBD1	TRBV5-4	TRBJ1-1	TGTGCCAGCAGCTTAAGGGGGCCGGACACTGAAGCTTTCTTT	CASSLRGPDTEAFF
-	TRBD1	TRBV7-9	TRBJ2-7	TGTGCCAGCACCCTCGGGACAGACTCCTACGAGCAGTACTTC	CASTLGTDSYEQYF
-	-	TRBV4-3	TRBJ2-5	TGCGCCAGCAGCCAAGACGGAGAACTGGGAGAGACCCAGTACTTC	CASSQDGELGETQYF
-	TRBD1	TRBV5-5	TRBJ2-5	TGTGCCAGCAGGTCAGGGGGCGAACAGTACTTC	CASRSGGEQYF
-	-	TRBV27	TRBJ2-7	TGTGCCAGCAGTAGGTGGGAGGATCCCTACGAGCAGTACTTC	CASSRWEDPYEQYF
-	-	TRBV25-1	TRBJ2-7	TGTGCCAGCAGTGATGGGCTACCATGGTACTTC	CASSDGLPWYF
-	-	TRBV19	TRBJ1-1	TGTGCCAGTAGTATGCCTGGAGATCGCTCGAACACTGAAGCTTTCTTT	CASSMPGDRSNTEAFF
few	TRBD2	TRBV28	TRBJ2-3	TGTGCCAGCAGTTTTTCACTAGCGGACCTCACAGATACGCAGTATTTT	CASSFSLADLTDTQYF
-	-	TRBV4-2	TRBJ2-5	TGTGCCAGCAGCCAAGATCAGGAGGTGGAGACCCAGTACTTC	CASSQDQEVETQYF
-	TRBD1	TRBV27	TRBJ2-7	TGTGCCAGCAGTACAAACTACCTCGGACAGGAACCCTACGAGCAGTACTTC	CASSTNYLGQEPYEQYF
-	-	TRBV13	TRBJ2-7	TGTGCCAGCAGCTACGACAATTCGGAGCAGTACTTC	CASSYDNSEQYF
-	TRBD2	TRBV4-1	TRBJ2-7	TGCGCCAGCAGCCAGGAACCTAACAGTAGCGGGCCCTCCTACGAGCAGTACTTC	CASSQEPNSSGPSYEQYF